This T cell receptor beta chain was profiled in a study of CXCR3-negative and CXCR3-positive naive CD8 T cells. Study-wide findings and caveats: Researchers reported similar TRBV-TRBJ usage in naive CXCR3-negative and CXCR3-positive cells, though memory differed.

The CDR3 is 13 residues long. Looked up from germline, CDR1 is MNHEY and CDR2 is SVGEGT. Notes on this clonotype: The antigen is not known.

In preparing the TRB cDNA libraries, 5' RACE with UMI labels was used. TCRdb reprocessed the 5' RACE reads; each CDR3 protein has one entry and no DNA is given. This sample contains under 85,000 distinct CDR3 sequences. The chain employs TRBV6-2 or TRBV6-3 and TRBJ2-7. The receptor comes from a human donor in good health. Some clones in this sample may be carry-over from other donors' samples. Sequencing was performed on naive CXCR3- CD8+ T cells from blood. Described subset: CD45RO-CCR7+CD27+CD95- naive CD8+ T cells lacking CXCR3 (TNR3-). The CDR3 is CASSSGEVYEQYF.